This TCR beta chain derives from a study of OX40 agonist ivuxolimab in advanced cancers. Points from the study as a whole: The mean number of expanded clones was higher in CD8+ T cells than in CD4+. Some nonresponders likewise displayed low normalized T-cell clonal expansion.

Comment on this clone: The antigen remains undetermined.

Exclusion applied to patients with autoimmune disease history or systemic immunosuppression. Blood was sampled at baseline, cycle 4 day 1, and cycle 7 day 1. The table came from immunoSEQ multiplex PCR; TCRdb's copy has only in-frame clones and leaves some out. The table shows around 38,000 clones, with over 80% occurring only once. This specimen consisted of CD4+ or CD8+ T cells sorted from blood, obtained in a trial of the OX40 agonist ivuxolimab. The clonotype originates from an adult with an advanced solid tumor such as melanoma, head and neck, liver or kidney cancer.

Here the CDR3 reads CASSFDLAGLLGANVLTF. The DNA of the CDR3 is TGCGCCAGCAGCTTCGATCTAGCGGGATTGCTCGGGGCCAACGTCCTGACTTTC. The chain recombines TRBV5-1 with TRBJ2-6, with 9 bases fitting TRBD2. This CDR3 contains 18 residues. Unmatched junction bases numbered 10, after V lost 2 bases and J lost 4 bases. Germline V gene data show CDR1 as SGHRS and CDR2 as YFSETQ. Full variable domain (remainder filled in from reference TRBV5-1 and TRBJ2-6): KAGVTQTPRYLIKTRGQQVTLSCSPISGHRSVSWYQQTPGQGLQFLFEYFSETQRNKGNFPGRFSGRQFSNSRSEMNVSTLELGDSALYLCASSFDLAGLLGANVLTFGAGSRLTVL.